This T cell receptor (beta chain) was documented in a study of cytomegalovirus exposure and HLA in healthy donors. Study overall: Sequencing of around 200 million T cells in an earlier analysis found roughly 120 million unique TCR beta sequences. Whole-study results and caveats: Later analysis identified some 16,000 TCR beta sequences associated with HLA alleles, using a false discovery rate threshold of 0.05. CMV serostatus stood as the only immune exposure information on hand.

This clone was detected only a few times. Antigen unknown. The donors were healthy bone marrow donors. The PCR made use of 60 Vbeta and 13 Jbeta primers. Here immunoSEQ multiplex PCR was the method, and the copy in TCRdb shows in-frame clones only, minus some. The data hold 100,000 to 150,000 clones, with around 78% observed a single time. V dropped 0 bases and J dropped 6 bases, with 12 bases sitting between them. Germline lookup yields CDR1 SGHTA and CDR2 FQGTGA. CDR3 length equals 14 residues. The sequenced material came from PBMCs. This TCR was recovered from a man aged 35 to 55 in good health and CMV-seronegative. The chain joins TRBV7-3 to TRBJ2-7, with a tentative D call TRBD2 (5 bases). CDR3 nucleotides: TGTGCCAGCAGCTTAACAGGGAGTACCTCCGAGCAGTACTTC. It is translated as CASSLTGSTSEQYF.